This T cell receptor beta chain was recorded in a study of T cell responses to AZD1222 COVID-19 vaccine. The study, taken as a whole, reports: The study identified only five to seven AZD1222 recipients as seropositive at baseline. Breadth and depth of Spike-specific TCRs rose after two AZD1222 doses. Dominant CD4 TCR responses targeted spike regions 160-218 and 743-854.

Some second doses came at about 4 weeks and others at about 12 weeks; these were pooled. Assay used: immunoSEQ multiplex PCR; TCRdb lists only in-frame clones, some missing. Among 150,000 or so clones listed, 91% were seen once. V was pared by 0 bases and J by 4 bases, with 16 bases between. The CDR3 loop spans 16 amino acids. Germline loops: CDR1 MNHEY, CDR2 SVGAGI. Comment on this clone: What it binds is unknown.

The rearrangement joins TRBV6-5 to TRBJ2-7, with D perhaps matching TRBD2 (6 bases). The sample was peripheral blood, taken 28 days after the second AZD1222 dose. The clonotype comes from an adult who received the AZD1222 COVID-19 vaccine. CDR3 in DNA: TGTGCCAGCAGTTACTCGAAATATGGGGGGTTATACGAGCAGTACTTC. It specifies CASSYSKYGGLYEQYF.